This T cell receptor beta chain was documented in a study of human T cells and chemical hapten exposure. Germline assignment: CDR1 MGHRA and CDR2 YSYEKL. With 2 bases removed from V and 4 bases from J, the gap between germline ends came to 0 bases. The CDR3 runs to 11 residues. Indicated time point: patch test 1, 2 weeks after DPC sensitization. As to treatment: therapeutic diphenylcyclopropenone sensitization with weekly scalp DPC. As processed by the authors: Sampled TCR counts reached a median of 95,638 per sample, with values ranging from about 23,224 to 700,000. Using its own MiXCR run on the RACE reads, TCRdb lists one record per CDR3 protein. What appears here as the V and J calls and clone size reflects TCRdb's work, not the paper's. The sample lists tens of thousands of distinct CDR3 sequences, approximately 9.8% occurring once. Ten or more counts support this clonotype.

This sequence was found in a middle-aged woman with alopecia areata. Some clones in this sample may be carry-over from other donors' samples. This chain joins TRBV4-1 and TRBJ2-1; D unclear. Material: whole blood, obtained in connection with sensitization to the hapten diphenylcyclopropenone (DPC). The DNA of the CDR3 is TGCGCCAGCAGCCAATACAATGAGCAGTTCTTC. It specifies CASSQYNEQFF.